This T cell receptor (beta chain) came from a study of patients and donors after allogeneic stem cell transplantation. CDR1 is LGHNA, CDR2 YSLEER, per germline. This CDR3 spans 17 amino acids. Trimming stripped 1 base from V and 0 bases from J, with 12 bases between. This clonotype was recorded many times. TCRdb re-analysed the RT-PCR reads in MiXCR, keeping a single row per CDR3 protein. The data hold about 230,000 distinct CDR3 sequences, with 13% to 15% observed a single time. This chain joins TRBV4-3 and TRBJ2-2; either TRBD1 or TRBD2 may supply D (7 bases each). This clonotype was sampled from a human donor who was either an allogeneic HSCT recipient or a stem cell or donor lymphocyte infusion donor (not recorded which). It is not recorded whose cells these are; they may come from a transplant donor. The specimen sequenced was blood, either unsorted or a sorted T cell fraction (not recorded which). In DNA form, the CDR3 reads TGCGCCAGCAGCCAAGGTCCAGGGGGGGCGAACACCGGGGAGCTGTTTTTT. Its translation: CASSQGPGGANTGELFF.